A selection of T cell receptor beta chains follows, all from one sample in a study of T cells in localized non-small cell lung cancer. Only in-frame clones appear in the TCRdb table, and some are missing; sequencing was by immunoSEQ multiplex PCR. The sample lists tens of thousands of clones, 70% to 90% seen once, with under 20% in the top ten. The sample was peripheral blood, taken before any cancer treatment. The receptors derive from a male donor at least 60 years old with stage III squamous cell lung carcinoma. Each CDR3 is given with its conserved first and last residue. The D gene is left open where the match is weak. The listing skips clone size in some rows; elsewhere it reads once, few, many or a size class.

clone_size j_call v_call d_call cdr3_aa cdr3_nt
- TRBJ1-5 TRBV18 - CASSPPGGNQPQHF TGTGCCAGCTCACCACCGGGCGGTAATCAGCCCCAGCATTTT
- TRBJ1-2 TRBV7-2 - CASSFLGPVGGGNYGYTF TGTGCCAGCAGCTTTTTGGGACCCGTCGGGGGCGGCAATTATGGCTACACCTTC
- TRBJ2-7 TRBV19 - CASMGGPYEQYF TGTGCCAGTATGGGCGGGCCCTACGAGCAGTACTTC
- TRBJ2-6 TRBV19 - CASSMRDIVAGANVLTF TGTGCCAGTAGTATGAGGGACATCGTAGCTGGGGCCAACGTCCTGACTTTC
once TRBJ1-5 TRBV30 - CAWSPRGQTREYQPQHF TGTGCCTGGAGCCCCAGAGGACAGACACGGGAGTATCAGCCCCAGCATTTT
- TRBJ2-2 TRBV9 - CASSGGGGPGELFF TGTGCCAGCAGCGGTGGTGGGGGCCCCGGGGAGCTGTTTTTT
- TRBJ1-3 TRBV9 - CASSQEEGIGNTIYF TGTGCCAGCAGCCAAGAGGAGGGAATTGGAAACACCATATATTTT
once TRBJ2-5 TRBV9 TRBD2 CASSSVMGGSETQYF TGTGCCAGCAGTTCGGTTATGGGGGGGTCTGAGACCCAGTACTTC
- TRBJ2-5 TRBV6-1 TRBD2 CASWGGIQETQYF TGTGCCAGTTGGGGGGGGATCCAAGAGACCCAGTACTTC
- TRBJ2-3 TRBV6-1 - CASRELSTDTQYF TGTGCCAGCAGGGAGCTTAGCACAGATACGCAGTATTTT
once TRBJ1-5 TRBV28 - CASSPFGRALNQPQHF TGTGCCAGCAGTCCCTTCGGCAGGGCCCTCAATCAGCCCCAGCATTTT
once TRBJ2-1 TRBV28 TRBD1 CASSSPGTGRGSNEQFF TGTGCCAGCAGTTCCCCCGGGACAGGGAGGGGCTCGAATGAGCAGTTCTTC
medium-sized TRBJ1-1 TRBV15 TRBD1 CATRVPGGETEAFF TGTGCCACCAGGGTACCAGGGGGGGAAACTGAAGCTTTCTTT
- TRBJ1-5 TRBV7-8 - CASSLIRVNQPQHF TGTGCCAGCAGCTTAATACGGGTCAATCAGCCCCAGCATTTT
- TRBJ2-7 TRBV6-5 TRBD2 CASSYVGTSQYEQYF TGTGCCAGCAGTTACGTTGGGACTAGTCAATACGAGCAGTACTTC
- TRBJ1-1 TRBV7-9 TRBD1 CASRGTGRSTEAFF TGTGCCAGCAGAGGGACAGGGAGATCCACTGAAGCTTTCTTT
once TRBJ2-7 TRBV6-4 - CASSPGPRYEQYF TGTGCCAGCAGCCCCGGGCCCAGATACGAGCAGTACTTC
- TRBJ1-2 TRBV30 - CAWYGGVGYGYTF TGTGCCTGGTACGGGGGCGTCGGTTATGGCTACACCTTC
- TRBJ2-7 TRBV5-8 TRBD1 CASSSRTGGNEQYF TGTGCCAGCAGCTCCAGGACAGGGGGCAACGAGCAGTACTTC
- TRBJ1-2 TRBV2 TRBD1 CASRPGQGAAYGYTF TGTGCCAGCAGGCCGGGTCAGGGGGCGGCCTATGGCTACACCTTC
- TRBJ2-1 TRBV18 - CASSPPQGENEQFF TGTGCCAGCTCACCACCGCAGGGCGAGAATGAGCAGTTCTTC
- TRBJ2-3 TRBV28 - CASSFGGYTDTQYF TGTGCCAGCAGTTTCGGGGGTTACACAGATACGCAGTATTTT
- TRBJ2-2 TRBV9 - CASSPRGGGNTGELFF TGTGCCAGCAGCCCCAGGGGGGGAGGGAACACCGGGGAGCTGTTTTTT
- TRBJ1-2 TRBV5-1 - CASSISVGGNYGYTF TGCGCCAGCAGCATCTCGGTTGGGGGCAACTATGGCTACACCTTC
once TRBJ1-4 TRBV6-1 - CADLPGFF TGTGCCGATTTGCCCGGCTTTTTT
once TRBJ2-7 TRBV5-4 TRBD1 CASSQPGQGTYEQYF TGTGCCAGCAGCCAACCGGGACAGGGGACCTACGAGCAGTACTTC
- TRBJ1-1 TRBV25-1 - CASSEWERGAEAFF TGTGCCAGCAGTGAATGGGAAAGGGGAGCTGAAGCTTTCTTT
- TRBJ2-2 TRBV5-4 - CASSPQVGSNTGELFF TGTGCCAGCAGCCCCCAGGTGGGGAGCAACACCGGGGAGCTGTTTTTT
- TRBJ2-7 TRBV9 - CASSVGLEGHEQYF TGTGCCAGCAGCGTAGGGCTGGAGGGGCACGAGCAGTACTTC
- TRBJ2-1 TRBV2 - CASTSTGGNEQFF TGTGCCAGCACCTCGACAGGAGGGAATGAGCAGTTCTTC
- TRBJ1-1 TRBV5-1 - CASSPPLAPNTEAFF TGCGCCAGCAGCCCCCCCTTAGCACCGAACACTGAAGCTTTCTTT
- TRBJ2-2 TRBV4-1 - CASSPQGSLPLPNAGELFF TGCGCCAGCAGCCCACAAGGCAGCTTACCTCTCCCGAACGCCGGGGAGCTGTTTTTT
once TRBJ2-2 TRBV2 - CASRDGTSYTGELFF TGTGCCAGCAGAGACGGGACTTCGTACACCGGGGAGCTGTTTTTT
- TRBJ2-3 TRBV9 - CASSLTLTGRTDTQYF TGTGCCAGCAGCTTAACTCTAACAGGGCGCACAGATACGCAGTATTTT
few TRBJ1-1 TRBV9 - CASSVDPAKGAFF TGTGCCAGCAGCGTCGATCCGGCGAAGGGAGCTTTCTTT
- TRBJ2-5 TRBV7-6 TRBD1 CASSSRDSSLETQYF TGTGCCAGCAGCTCCCGGGACAGCTCTTTGGAGACCCAGTACTTC
- TRBJ1-1 TRBV7-3 - CASSLSGSPNTEAFF TGTGCCAGCAGCTTATCCGGCTCCCCGAACACTGAAGCTTTCTTT
- TRBJ2-1 TRBV6-5 - CASSYSTGVFYNEQFF TGTGCCAGCAGTTACTCCACGGGGGTTTTTTACAATGAGCAGTTCTTC
- TRBJ2-3 TRBV19 TRBD2 CASIESGGPVDTQYF TGTGCCAGTATCGAATCGGGGGGGCCGGTAGATACGCAGTATTTT
once TRBJ1-5 TRBV28 TRBD1 CASKRTGVGQPQHF TGTGCCAGCAAAAGGACAGGGGTCGGCCAGCCCCAGCATTTT
- TRBJ2-3 TRBV27 - CASSPKGGEDTQYF TGTGCCAGCAGCCCTAAGGGTGGGGAGGATACGCAGTATTTT
- TRBJ2-3 TRBV2 - CASSEAGRGDTQYF TGTGCCAGCAGTGAAGCGGGTCGGGGAGATACGCAGTATTTT
- TRBJ1-6 TRBV5-1 - CASSPNTGVSSPLHF TGCGCCAGCAGTCCTAATACAGGTGTAAGTTCACCCCTCCACTTT
- TRBJ1-1 TRBV6-1 - CASRAEGLSTEAFF TGTGCCAGCAGGGCTGAGGGGTTGAGCACTGAAGCTTTCTTT
once TRBJ1-5 TRBV27 - CASSLMGLGQPQHF TGTGCCAGCAGTTTAATGGGGCTGGGTCAGCCCCAGCATTTT
- TRBJ1-1 TRBV7-8 - CASSGGGATEAFF TGTGCCAGCAGCGGAGGGGGGGCCACTGAAGCTTTCTTT
- TRBJ2-7 TRBV6-1 - CASSANLGRISYEQYF TGTGCCAGCAGTGCCAACCTGGGCAGAATTTCCTACGAGCAGTACTTC
- TRBJ1-1 TRBV4-3 - CASSPWGGWTEAFF TGCGCCAGCAGCCCATGGGGGGGATGGACTGAAGCTTTCTTT
few TRBJ2-1 TRBV13 TRBD2 CASSLVGGAGRAPYNEQFF TGTGCCAGCAGCTTAGTGGGAGGGGCCGGCAGGGCCCCATACAATGAGCAGTTCTTC
- TRBJ1-2 TRBV29-1 TRBD1 CSVVTGGSPFGYTF TGCAGCGTAGTGACAGGGGGATCCCCATTTGGCTACACCTTC
- TRBJ1-2 TRBV10-3 TRBD1 CAISESRGGGGYTF TGTGCCATCAGTGAGTCGCGAGGGGGCGGGGGCTACACCTTC
- TRBJ2-7 TRBV7-3 - CASSQYPGSYEQYF TGTGCCAGCAGCCAATACCCCGGGTCCTACGAGCAGTACTTC
- TRBJ2-5 TRBV5-1 TRBD2 CASSFRPPGLAGAPVGAQYF TGCGCCAGCAGCTTTCGGCCCCCGGGACTAGCGGGGGCCCCCGTCGGGGCCCAGTACTTC
- TRBJ2-2 TRBV19 TRBD2 CASSWSSGANTGELFF TGTGCCAGTAGTTGGAGTAGCGGGGCGAACACCGGGGAGCTGTTTTTT
- TRBJ2-2 TRBV27 TRBD1 CASSSRGRGYSGELFF TGTGCCAGCAGTTCCAGGGGGCGCGGTTACAGCGGGGAGCTGTTTTTT
- TRBJ2-1 TRBV28 TRBD1 CASSPGGTAYNEQFF TGTGCCAGCAGCCCCGGTGGGACAGCATACAATGAGCAGTTCTTC
- TRBJ2-3 TRBV11-2 - CASSLDRTANTQYF TGTGCCAGCAGCTTAGATAGGACGGCCAATACGCAGTATTTT